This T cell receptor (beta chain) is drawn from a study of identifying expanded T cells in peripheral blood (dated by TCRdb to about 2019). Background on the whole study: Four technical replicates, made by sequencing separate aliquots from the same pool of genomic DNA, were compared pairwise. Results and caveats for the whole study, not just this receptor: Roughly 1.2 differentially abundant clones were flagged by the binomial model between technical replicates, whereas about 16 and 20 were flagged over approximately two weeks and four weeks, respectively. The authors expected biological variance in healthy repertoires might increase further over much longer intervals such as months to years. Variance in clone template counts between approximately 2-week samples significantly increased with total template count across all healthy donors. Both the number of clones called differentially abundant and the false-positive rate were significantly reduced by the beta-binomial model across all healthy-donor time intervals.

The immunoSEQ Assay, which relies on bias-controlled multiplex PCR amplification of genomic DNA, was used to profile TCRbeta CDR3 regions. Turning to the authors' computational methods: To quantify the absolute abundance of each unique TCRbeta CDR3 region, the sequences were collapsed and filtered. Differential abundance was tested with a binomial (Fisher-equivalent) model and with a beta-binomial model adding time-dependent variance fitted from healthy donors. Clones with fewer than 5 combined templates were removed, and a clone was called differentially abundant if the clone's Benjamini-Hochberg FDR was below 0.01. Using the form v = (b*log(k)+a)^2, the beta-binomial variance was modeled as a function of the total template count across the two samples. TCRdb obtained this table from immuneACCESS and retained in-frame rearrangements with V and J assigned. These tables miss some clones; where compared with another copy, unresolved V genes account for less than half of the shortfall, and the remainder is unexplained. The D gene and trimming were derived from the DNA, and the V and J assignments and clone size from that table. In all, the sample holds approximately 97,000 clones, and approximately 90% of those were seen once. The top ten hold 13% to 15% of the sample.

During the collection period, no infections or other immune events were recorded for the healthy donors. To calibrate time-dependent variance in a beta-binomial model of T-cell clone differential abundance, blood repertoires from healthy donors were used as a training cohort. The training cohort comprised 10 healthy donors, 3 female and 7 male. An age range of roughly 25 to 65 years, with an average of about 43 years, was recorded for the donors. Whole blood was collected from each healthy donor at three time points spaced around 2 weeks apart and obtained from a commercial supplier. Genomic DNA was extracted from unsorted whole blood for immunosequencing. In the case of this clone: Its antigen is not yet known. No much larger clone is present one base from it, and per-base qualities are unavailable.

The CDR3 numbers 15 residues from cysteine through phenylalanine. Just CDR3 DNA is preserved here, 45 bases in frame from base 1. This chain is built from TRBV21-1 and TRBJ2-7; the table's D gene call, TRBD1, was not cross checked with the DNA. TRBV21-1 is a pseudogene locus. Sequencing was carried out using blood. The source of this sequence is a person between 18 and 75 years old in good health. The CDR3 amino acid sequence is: CARDLQGGHSYEQYF. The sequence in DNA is TGTGCCAGAGACTTGCAGGGGGGACACTCCTACGAGCAGTACTTC.